A selection of T cell receptor beta chains follows, all from one sample in a study of shared clonotypes between healthy human individuals. Assay: immunoSEQ multiplex PCR; the TCRdb copy retains only in-frame clones and omits some. Of over a million clones listed, about 75% are singletons. Sample: memory CD4+ T cells sorted from blood. The receptors here all came from a man between 18 and 35 years old in good health. Each CDR3 is given with its conserved first and last residue. Only some rows state a clone size, as once, few, many or a class for expanded clones.

size	V	J	CDR3
-	TRBV28	TRBJ1-2	CASSLAGFYGYTF
-	TRBV27	TRBJ2-2	CASSFRGRYAELFF
-	TRBV5-1	TRBJ2-2	CASSLGGTNTGELFF
-	TRBV30	TRBJ1-1	CAWTGQGYTEAFF
few	TRBV6-6	TRBJ2-1	CASSYGDSNFF
-	TRBV7-2	TRBJ2-7	CASSSPGHYEQYF
-	TRBV4-2	TRBJ2-2	CASRSWGTGELFF
many	TRBV2	TRBJ1-5	CASSEGGNWPQHF
-	TRBV5-5	TRBJ2-3	CASSLRQSTDTQYF
-	TRBV29-1	TRBJ2-7	CSATGSTYEQYF
-	TRBV5-1	TRBJ2-1	CASSGTSGYYNEQFF
-	TRBV7-2	TRBJ2-7	CASSPEYEQYF
-	TRBV5-1	TRBJ1-1	CASSELPGNTEAFF
once	TRBV7-2	TRBJ2-7	CASSLGRAGEQYF
-	TRBV2	TRBJ1-3	CASREGNGNTIYF
-	TRBV5-1	TRBJ2-1	CASSISGRAIIDEQFF
many	TRBV18	TRBJ2-6	CASSPPLGTGANVLTF
once	TRBV10-2	TRBJ2-5	CASSRRETQYF
-	TRBV5-6	TRBJ1-2	CASSILKGYGYTF
many	TRBV11-3	TRBJ1-6	CASSLGPTNSPLHF
-	TRBV18	TRBJ1-4	CASSPDHNEKLFF
once	TRBV4-1	TRBJ2-2	CASSPGTGMSSGELFF
-	TRBV28	TRBJ1-1	CASLYPGGGTEAFF
-	TRBV7-9	TRBJ1-2	CASSKTQGGDGYTF
-	TRBV2	TRBJ1-2	CASRGQGRYGYTF
-	TRBV9	TRBJ1-6	CASKASPGPDNSPLHF
-	TRBV7-2	TRBJ2-7	CASSLVGGSGQYF
many	TRBV6-1	TRBJ1-2	CASSAPPDRVGVYGYTF
-	TRBV6-4	TRBJ2-2	CASSEGGRRGGYGELFF
-	TRBV5-4	TRBJ2-2	CASSLATASEPGELFF
-	TRBV27	TRBJ2-1	CASSLDGGPYNEQFF
-	TRBV9	TRBJ1-4	CASSVGRQATNEKLFF
-	TRBV5-4	TRBJ2-7	CASREGLAGAQYF
few	TRBV5-1	TRBJ1-2	CASSPEVNYGYTF
-	TRBV2	TRBJ1-6	CASTRGSAPLHF
-	TRBV6-6	TRBJ2-7	CASTGAGNSYEQYF
-	TRBV27	TRBJ1-2	CASSPEGANYGYTF
-	TRBV18	TRBJ1-1	CASSPRSGVVEGTEAFF
-	TRBV6-6	TRBJ2-2	CASSFHRSTSGELFF
-	TRBV30	TRBJ1-2	CAWRGTGVGGYTF
-	TRBV7-2	TRBJ2-4	CASSVTKNIQYF